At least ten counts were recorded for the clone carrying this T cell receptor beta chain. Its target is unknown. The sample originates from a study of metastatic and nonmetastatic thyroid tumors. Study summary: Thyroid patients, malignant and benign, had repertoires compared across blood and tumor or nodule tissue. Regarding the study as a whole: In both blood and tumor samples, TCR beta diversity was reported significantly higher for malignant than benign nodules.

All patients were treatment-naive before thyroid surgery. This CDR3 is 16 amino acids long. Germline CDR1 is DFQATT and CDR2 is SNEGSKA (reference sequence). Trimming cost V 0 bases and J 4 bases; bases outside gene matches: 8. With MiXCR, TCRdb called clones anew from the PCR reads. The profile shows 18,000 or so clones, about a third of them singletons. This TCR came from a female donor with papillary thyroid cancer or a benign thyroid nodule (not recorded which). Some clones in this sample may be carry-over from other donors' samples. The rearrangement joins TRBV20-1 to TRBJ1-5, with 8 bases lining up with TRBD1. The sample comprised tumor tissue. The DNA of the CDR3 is TGCAGTGCTAGAGATGAACAGGGGGATGGAAATCAGCCCCAGCATTTT. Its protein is CSARDEQGDGNQPQHF.